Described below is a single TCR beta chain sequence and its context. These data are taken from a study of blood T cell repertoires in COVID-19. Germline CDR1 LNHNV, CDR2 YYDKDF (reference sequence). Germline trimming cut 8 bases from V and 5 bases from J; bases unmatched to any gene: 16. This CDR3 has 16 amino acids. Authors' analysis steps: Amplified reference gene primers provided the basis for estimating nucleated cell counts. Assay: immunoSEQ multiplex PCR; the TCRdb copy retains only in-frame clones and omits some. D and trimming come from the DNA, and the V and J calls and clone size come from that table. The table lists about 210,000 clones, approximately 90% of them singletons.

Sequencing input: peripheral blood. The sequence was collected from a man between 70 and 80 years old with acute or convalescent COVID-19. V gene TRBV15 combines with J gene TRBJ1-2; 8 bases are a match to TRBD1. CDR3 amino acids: CATYGRGPLRGYGYTF. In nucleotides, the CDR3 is TGTGCCACCTATGGCAGGGGGCCCCTTAGGGGTTATGGCTACACCTTC.